This TCR beta chain was obtained from a study of T cell clonotyping in hematopoietic cell transplantation. Some clones are missing from TCRdb's copy, which holds only in-frame ones; the method was immunoSEQ multiplex PCR. The sample lists some 13,000 clones; 94% were seen once. Comments on this clone: Its antigen is undetermined.

Study findings and constraints: Few recipient clonotypes overlapped donors; over 95% were de novo at given depth.

The sequence was collected from a male patient between 55 and 70 years old who had an allogeneic stem cell transplant from an unrelated donor, so the T cells may come from the graft donor. Some clones in this sample may be carry-over from other donors' samples. This material consisted of PBMCs, taken 30 days after allogeneic stem cell transplant.

The CDR3, as DNA: TGTGCCAGCAGCCGACCGTATAATACGCAGTATTTT. The encoded protein is CASSRPYNTQYF. The chain is built from TRBV6-6 and TRBJ2-3; D gene uncertain. Trimming removed 6 bases at V and 7 bases at J, with 11 bases between. Germline V gene data show CDR1 as MNHNY and CDR2 as SVGAGI (reference sequence). The CDR3 has 12 amino acids.